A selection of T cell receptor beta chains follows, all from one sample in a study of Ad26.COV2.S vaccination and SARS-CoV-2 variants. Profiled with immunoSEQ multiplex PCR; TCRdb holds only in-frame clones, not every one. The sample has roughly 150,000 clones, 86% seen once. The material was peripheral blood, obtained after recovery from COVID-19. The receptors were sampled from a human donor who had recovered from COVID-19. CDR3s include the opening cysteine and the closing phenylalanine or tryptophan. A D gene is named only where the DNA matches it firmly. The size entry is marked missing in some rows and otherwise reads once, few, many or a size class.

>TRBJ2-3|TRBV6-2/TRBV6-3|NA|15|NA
TGTGCCAGCAGTTTGGACAGCCTAAGCACAGATACGCAGTATTTT
CASSLDSLSTDTQYF
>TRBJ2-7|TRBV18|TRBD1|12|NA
TGTGCCAGCTCGGACAGGGTCGGCGAGCAGTACTTC
CASSDRVGEQYF
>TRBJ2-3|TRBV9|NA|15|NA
TGTGCCAGCAGCAAACACAGAGCTAGCACAGATACGCAGTATTTT
CASSKHRASTDTQYF
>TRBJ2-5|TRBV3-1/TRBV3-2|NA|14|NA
TGTGCCAGCAGCCAGGGACAAAGGAGGGAGACCCAGTACTTC
CASSQGQRRETQYF
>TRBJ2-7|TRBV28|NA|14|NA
TGTGCCAGCAGCATGGACAGTTACGCCTACGAGCAGTACTTC
CASSMDSYAYEQYF
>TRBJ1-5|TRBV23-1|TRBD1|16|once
TGCGCCAGCAGGCAATCGACAGGGACCAGCAATCAGCCCCAGCATTTT
CASRQSTGTSNQPQHF
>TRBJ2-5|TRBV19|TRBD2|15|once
TGTGCCAGTAGTATTTCGGCTAGCGGGGGACAGACCCAGTACTTC
CASSISASGGQTQYF
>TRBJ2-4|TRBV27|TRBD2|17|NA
TGTGCCACCCGGACTAGCGGGGGGGAAAGGGCCAAAAACATTCAGTACTTC
CATRTSGGERAKNIQYF
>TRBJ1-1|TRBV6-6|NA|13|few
TGTGCCAGCGGGGGACACTCGAGGACTGAAGCTTTCTTT
CASGGHSRTEAFF
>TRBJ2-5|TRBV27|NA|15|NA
TGTGCCAGCAGTTACACGGGGGGCCCGGGGGAGACCCAGTACTTC
CASSYTGGPGETQYF
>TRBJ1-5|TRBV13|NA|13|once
TGTGCCAGCAGCTTAGGTTGGGATCAGCCCCAGCATTTT
CASSLGWDQPQHF
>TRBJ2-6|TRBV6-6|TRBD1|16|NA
TGTGCCAGCAGTACCACAGGGGCTACTGGGGCCAACGTCCTGACTTTC
CASSTTGATGANVLTF
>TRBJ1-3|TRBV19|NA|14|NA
TGTGTCAGTACCCCCGGCGGGTACGGTAGCACCATATATTTT
CVSTPGGYGSTIYF
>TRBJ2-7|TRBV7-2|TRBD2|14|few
TGTGCCAGCAGCCCCGGACTAGTCTCTAGCGAGCAGTACTTC
CASSPGLVSSEQYF
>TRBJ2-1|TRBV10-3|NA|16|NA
TGTGCCATCAGTGAAGCAAACAGGAATAGAGTAAATGAGCAGTTCTTC
CAISEANRNRVNEQFF
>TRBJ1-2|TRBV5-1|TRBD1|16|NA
TGCGCCAGCAGCCCGACTGGGACAGGGGGCAGTCATGGCTACACCTTC
CASSPTGTGGSHGYTF
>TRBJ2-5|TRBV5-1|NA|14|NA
TGCGCCAGCAGCTTGAGGTCAGGGACCGAGACCCAGTACTTC
CASSLRSGTETQYF
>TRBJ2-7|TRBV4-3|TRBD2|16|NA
TGCGCCAGCAGCCAAGATCTGGCTAGCGGGGGTTACGAGCAGTACTTC
CASSQDLASGGYEQYF
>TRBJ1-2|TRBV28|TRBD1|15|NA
TGTGCCAGCAGTTTATTAGGGGGACAGAGCTATGGCTACACCTTC
CASSLLGGQSYGYTF
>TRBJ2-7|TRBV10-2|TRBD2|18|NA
TGCGCCAGTCTACAACCCGGGACTAGCGGGGGGTTAACCTACGAGCAGTACTTC
CASLQPGTSGGLTYEQYF
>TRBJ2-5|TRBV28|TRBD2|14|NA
TGTGCCAGCATCGGACTAGCGGGGGTTGAGACCCAGTACTTC
CASIGLAGVETQYF
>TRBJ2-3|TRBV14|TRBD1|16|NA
TGTGCCAGCAGCCCCCCAGGACAGGGCGGCACAGATACGCAGTATTTT
CASSPPGQGGTDTQYF
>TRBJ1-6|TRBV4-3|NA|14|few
TGCGCCAGCAGCCAAGCGGTTCTTTCCGCACCCCTCCACTTT
CASSQAVLSAPLHF
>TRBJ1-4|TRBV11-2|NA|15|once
TGTGCCAGGGGGCGGGGCGGGGCAACTAATGAAAAACTGTTTTTT
CARGRGGATNEKLFF
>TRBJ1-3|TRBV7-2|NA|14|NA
TGTGCCAGCAGCTTAGTAACGGGCGGAAACACCATATATTTT
CASSLVTGGNTIYF
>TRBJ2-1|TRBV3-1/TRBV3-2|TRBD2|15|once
TGTGCCAGCAGCTTAATAGCGGGGGGGAGGGATGAGCAGTTCTTC
CASSLIAGGRDEQFF
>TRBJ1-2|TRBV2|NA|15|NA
TGTGCCAGCGTGCCTGATAGGGGAGCTAACTATGGCTACACCTTC
CASVPDRGANYGYTF
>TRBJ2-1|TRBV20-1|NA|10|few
TGCAGTGCTCAGGTCAATGAGCAGTTCTTC
CSAQVNEQFF
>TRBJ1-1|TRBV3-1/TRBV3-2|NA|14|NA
TGTGCCAGCAGCCCGGCCAAAGCCGACGATGAAGCTTTCTTT
CASSPAKADDEAFF
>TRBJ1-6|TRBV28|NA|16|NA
TGTGCCAGCAGTCCGCACTTCGGGGCCGGGGATTCACCCCTCCACTTT
CASSPHFGAGDSPLHF
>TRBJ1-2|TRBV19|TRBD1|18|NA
TGTGCCAGTAGTAGGGGACGGACAGGGGCGGAAAGGAACTATGGCTACACCTTC
CASSRGRTGAERNYGYTF
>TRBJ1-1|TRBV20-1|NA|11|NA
TGCAGTGCTAGAAATGATCCTGAAGCTTTCTTT
CSARNDPEAFF
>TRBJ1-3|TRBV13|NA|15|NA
TGTGCCAGCAGCCCCCCAGTCTGGGCTGGAAACACCATATATTTT
CASSPPVWAGNTIYF
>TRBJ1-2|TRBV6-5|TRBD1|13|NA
TGTGCCAGCAGTTTCGGGACAGCCTATGGCTACACCTTC
CASSFGTAYGYTF
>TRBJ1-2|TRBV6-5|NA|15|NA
TGTGCCAGCAGTTCCGGGACACCGACCACCTATGGCTACACCTTC
CASSSGTPTTYGYTF
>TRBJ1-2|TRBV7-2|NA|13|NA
TGTGCCAGCAGCTTAGCGCGAAGGGATGGCTACACCTTC
CASSLARRDGYTF
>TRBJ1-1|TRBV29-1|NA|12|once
TGCAGCGTCCACACCTTGAACACTGAAGCTTTCTTT
CSVHTLNTEAFF
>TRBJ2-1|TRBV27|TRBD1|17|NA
TGTGCCAGCAGTCCCTTCGTAGTCCCGGGACAGGGTCGCGAGCAGTTCTTC
CASSPFVVPGQGREQFF
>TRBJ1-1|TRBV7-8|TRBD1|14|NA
TGTGCCAGCAGCTCCGGGACAGGGTTCACTGAAGCTTTCTTT
CASSSGTGFTEAFF
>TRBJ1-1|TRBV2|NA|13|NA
TGTGCCAGCAGCAACCCAAGAAACACTGAAGCTTTCTTT
CASSNPRNTEAFF
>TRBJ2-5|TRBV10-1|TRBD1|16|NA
TGCGCCAGCAGTGCTGGCCCGGGACAGGGTCAAGAGACCCAGTACTTC
CASSAGPGQGQETQYF
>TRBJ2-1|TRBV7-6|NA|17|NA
NA
CASSFGPGPSSYNEQFF
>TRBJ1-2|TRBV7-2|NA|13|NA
TGTGCCAGCAGCTTACAGGGGAACTATGGCTACACCTTC
CASSLQGNYGYTF
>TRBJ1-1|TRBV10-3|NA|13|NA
TGTGCCATCAGTGAGGCAGGGAACACTGAAGCTTTCTTT
CAISEAGNTEAFF
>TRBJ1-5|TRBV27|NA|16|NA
TGTGCCAGCAGTTCATCCCTCGACAGGATTGATCAGCCCCAGCATTTT
CASSSSLDRIDQPQHF
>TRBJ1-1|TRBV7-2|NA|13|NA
TGTGCCAGCAGCTCCTACAGGGACTTAGAAGCTTTCTTT
CASSSYRDLEAFF
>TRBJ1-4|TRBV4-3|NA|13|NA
TGCGCCAGCAGCCAAGATGGAAGGGAAAAACTGTTTTTT
CASSQDGREKLFF
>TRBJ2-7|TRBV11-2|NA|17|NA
TGTGCCAGCAGCTTAGGAGAGGCGGGGGCATACTCCTACGAGCAGTACTTC
CASSLGEAGAYSYEQYF
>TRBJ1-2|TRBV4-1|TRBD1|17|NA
TGCGCCAGCAGCCAAGAATGGCAGGGGGCGGCAAACTATGGCTACACCTTC
CASSQEWQGAANYGYTF
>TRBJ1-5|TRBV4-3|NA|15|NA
TGCGCCAGCAGCCAAGACGCAGGGGCCAATCAGCCCCAGCATTTT
CASSQDAGANQPQHF
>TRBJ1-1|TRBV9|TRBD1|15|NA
TGTGCCAGCAGCGCACAGGGGGCGCAGAGCACTGAAGCTTTCTTT
CASSAQGAQSTEAFF
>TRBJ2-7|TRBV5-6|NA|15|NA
TGTGCCAGCAGCTTGGAGGGTGAGGAGGAATACGAGCAGTACTTC
CASSLEGEEEYEQYF
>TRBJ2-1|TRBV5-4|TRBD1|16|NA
TGTGCCAGCAGCGTCCGGACAGGGGCTTCCTACAATGAGCAGTTCTTC
CASSVRTGASYNEQFF
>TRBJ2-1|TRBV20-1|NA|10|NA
TGCAGTGCCCGAGCGGGCATACAGTTCTTC
CSARAGIQFF
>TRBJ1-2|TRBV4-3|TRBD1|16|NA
TGCGCCAGCAGCCCGATGCCGAGACAGGGGTTAGACGGCTACACCTTC
CASSPMPRQGLDGYTF